What follows is one T cell receptor (beta chain) and its context. This specimen comes from a study of CD8 T cells in Susac syndrome. Random-hexamer reverse transcription was applied to about 0.45 to 1 ug RNA. Across 54 Vbeta and 13 Jbeta, immunoSEQ multiplex PCR amplified TCR beta CDR3. A single record per CDR3 protein comes from TCRdb applying MiXCR to the immunoSEQ multiplex PCR reads. The profile shows roughly 200,000 distinct CDR3 sequences, less than 95% of them singletons. While serving as controls, healthy donors were matched for age and sex. The CD8+ and CD4+ T cells were negatively isolated, with the TEMRA cells enriched by FACS. Per the germline V gene, CDR1 is SGHRS and CDR2 is YFSETQ. CDR3 size: 14 residues. Unmatched junction bases numbered 3, after V lost 4 bases and J lost 0 bases.

The sequence came from a human donor in good health. The chain uses TRBV5-1 and TRBJ2-7; 8 nucleotides align to TRBD1. Source material: CD4+ T cells from PBMCs. CDR3 loop: CASSRTGISYEQYF. CDR3 bases: TGCGCCAGCAGCCGGACAGGGATCTCCTACGAGCAGTACTTC.